Listed below are T cell receptor beta chains from one sample, sequenced in a study of blood T cell repertoires in COVID-19. Libraries were prepared by immunoSEQ multiplex PCR; TCRdb keeps only in-frame clonotypes and omits some of them. Of 60,000 to 75,000 clones listed, under 90% were seen once; the top ten hold less than 15%. Input material: peripheral blood. The origin of the receptors is a human donor in a cohort sampled during active COVID-19. Each CDR3 is given with its conserved first and last residue. The D gene is left open where the match is weak. Expanded clones get a size class; other rows say once, few or many, or leave the size out.

D gene,V gene,J gene,clone size,CDR3 DNA,CDR3 protein
TRBD2,TRBV7-2,TRBJ2-3,.,TGTGCCAGCAGCTCGGGACTAGCGTATAGCACAGATACGCAGTATTTT,CASSSGLAYSTDTQYF
TRBD1,TRBV7-6,TRBJ1-2,.,TGTGCCAGCAGCTTAGCCCCGACAGGGGGAAGCTATGGCTACACCTTC,CASSLAPTGGSYGYTF
TRBD1,TRBV9,TRBJ1-1,few,TGTGCCAGCAGCGAGGGACAGGGGGCTGAAGCTTTCTTT,CASSEGQGAEAFF
.,TRBV6-5,TRBJ2-7,.,TGTGCCAGCAGTTCTGCGGGGGACAACAACGAGCAGTACTTC,CASSSAGDNNEQYF
.,TRBV7-6,TRBJ1-3,.,TGTGCCAGCAGCTTTGAATCGGGAGCAGGAAACACCATATATTTT,CASSFESGAGNTIYF
.,TRBV29-1,TRBJ1-2,few,TGCAGCGTCCCTCCTCCCGGGTCCTTCTATGGCTACACCTTC,CSVPPPGSFYGYTF
.,TRBV28,TRBJ1-1,.,TGTGCCAGCAGTGCGGGACGGGTGAACACTGAAGCTTTCTTT,CASSAGRVNTEAFF
.,TRBV29-1,TRBJ1-1,.,TGCAGCTTAACTATGGACACTGAAGCTTTCTTT,CSLTMDTEAFF
TRBD1,TRBV30,TRBJ2-6,.,TGTGCCTGGAGGAAGACAGGGTCGAAATCTGGGGCCAACGTCCTGACTTTC,CAWRKTGSKSGANVLTF
TRBD1,TRBV27,TRBJ2-1,.,TGTGCCAGCAGTTTAGGGCAGGGGGCATACAATGAGCAGTTCTTC,CASSLGQGAYNEQFF
.,TRBV5-8,TRBJ1-1,.,TGTGCCAGCAGCTTCATACAGGGCACTGAAGCTTTCTTT,CASSFIQGTEAFF
TRBD2,TRBV19,TRBJ2-5,.,TGTGCCAGTAGTGGACTAGCGGGGCAAGAGACCCAGTACTTC,CASSGLAGQETQYF
.,TRBV6-5,TRBJ2-7,.,TGTGCCAGCAGAAGGACTACCAACTACGAGCAGTACTTC,CASRRTTNYEQYF
.,TRBV11-2,TRBJ2-7,.,TGTGCCAGCAGCCTCGGGACTTCCTACGAGCAGTACTTC,CASSLGTSYEQYF
TRBD2,TRBV3-1/TRBV3-2,TRBJ2-7,.,TGTGCCAGCAGCTTCCAGCGGGGGGTCTACGAGCAGTACTTC,CASSFQRGVYEQYF
TRBD2,TRBV29-1,TRBJ2-1,.,TGCAGCGTTGAAGATGGGTTAGCGGGAGAATACAATGAGCAGTTCTTC,CSVEDGLAGEYNEQFF
TRBD1,TRBV25-1,TRBJ1-4,.,TGTGCCAGCAGTGAATCCAGAGGAGTATCGGGACAGCTAAATATACTGTTTTTT,CASSESRGVSGQLNILFF
.,TRBV19,TRBJ2-1,medium-sized,TGTGCCAGTAGTAGTTCCTACCCCTACCCCGATGAGCAGTTCTTC,CASSSSYPYPDEQFF
TRBD2,TRBV5-4,TRBJ2-7,.,TGTGCCAGCAGCCTCCTATCTAGCGGTACCTACGAGCAGTACTTC,CASSLLSSGTYEQYF
.,TRBV11-2,TRBJ2-6,.,TGTGCCAGCAGACATTCAAGCTCTGGGGCCAACGTCCTGACTTTC,CASRHSSSGANVLTF
TRBD1,TRBV7-2,TRBJ1-6,.,TGTGCCAGCAGCCCACCGGGACAGGGGAATTCACCCCTCCACTTT,CASSPPGQGNSPLHF
TRBD1,TRBV18,TRBJ1-2,.,TGTGCCAGCTCACCCGGACAGGGACAGGTTTATCACTATGGCTACACCTTC,CASSPGQGQVYHYGYTF
TRBD1,TRBV5-4,TRBJ2-5,once,TGTGCCAGCAGCTTGAGGGGGACAGCGTACCAAGAGACCCAGTACTTC,CASSLRGTAYQETQYF
.,TRBV12-3/TRBV12-4,TRBJ2-2,.,TGTGCCAGCAGCCAGGGTACCGGGGAGCTGTTTTTT,CASSQGTGELFF
.,TRBV3-1/TRBV3-2,TRBJ2-5,.,TGTGCCAGCAGCAACAGATCGGCAGAAGCCCAGTACTTC,CASSNRSAEAQYF
.,TRBV5-1,TRBJ2-1,.,TGCGCCAGCAGCTTGGCTGGTTCGGGTGAGCAGTTCTTC,CASSLAGSGEQFF
.,TRBV28,TRBJ2-7,.,TGTGCCAGCCTCCTTGACGGAGCCTACGAGCAGTACTTC,CASLLDGAYEQYF
TRBD2,TRBV27,TRBJ2-1,.,TGTGCCAGCAGTTCCCGACTAGCGCCCTCCTACAATGAGCAGTTCTTC,CASSSRLAPSYNEQFF
TRBD1,TRBV11-2,TRBJ1-4,.,TGTGCCAGCAGCCCGACAGGGATCCGGGGTGAAAAACTGTTTTTT,CASSPTGIRGEKLFF
TRBD2,TRBV5-1,TRBJ2-5,.,TGCGCCAGCAGACATACTAGCGGGGGGCTCCAAGAGACCCAGTACTTC,CASRHTSGGLQETQYF
.,TRBV14,TRBJ2-5,.,TGTGCCAGCAGCAATCCTGGACAGCAAGAGACCCAGTACTTC,CASSNPGQQETQYF
TRBD1,TRBV29-1,TRBJ1-1,.,TGCAGCGTTGCACAGGGGATAAACACTGAAGCTTTCTTT,CSVAQGINTEAFF
.,TRBV13,TRBJ2-1,.,TGTGCCAGCAGCTCCCGGGGAGACAATGAGCAGTTCTTC,CASSSRGDNEQFF
TRBD1,TRBV28,TRBJ1-1,.,TGTGCCAGCACGTTTGACAGGGGGCGCGGGGAAGCTTTCTTT,CASTFDRGRGEAFF
.,TRBV19,TRBJ1-2,.,TGTGCCAGTAGTTCCGAATCGTCGTTTGGGCATGGCTACACCTTC,CASSSESSFGHGYTF
.,TRBV7-2,TRBJ2-7,.,TGTGCCAGCAGCAAGGGACATGCCTACGAGCAGTACTTC,CASSKGHAYEQYF
.,TRBV7-2,TRBJ1-2,.,TGTGCCAGCAGCTTAGAGGCCAGCGGTTTGGAGAGCTACACCTTC,CASSLEASGLESYTF
.,TRBV7-9,TRBJ1-1,.,TGTGCCAGCAGCTCATGGGGGGGCACTGAAGCTTTCTTT,CASSSWGGTEAFF
.,TRBV7-3,TRBJ1-3,.,TGTGCCAGCAGCGATACAGTCTCTGGAAACACCATATATTTT,CASSDTVSGNTIYF
TRBD1,TRBV3-1/TRBV3-2,TRBJ1-1,.,TGTGCCAGCAGCCAGGGGACAGGTGAAGCTTTCTTT,CASSQGTGEAFF
.,TRBV9,TRBJ2-3,.,TGTGCCAGCAGCGTGGCTAGCGGCACAGATACGCAGTATTTT,CASSVASGTDTQYF
TRBD2,TRBV18,TRBJ2-1,.,TGTGCCAGCTCACCACGGGGGGGCTCCTACAATGAGCAGTTCTTC,CASSPRGGSYNEQFF
.,TRBV12-3/TRBV12-4,TRBJ1-2,.,TGTGCCAGCAGTTACACCCTTAACTATGGCTACACCTTC,CASSYTLNYGYTF
TRBD2,TRBV30,TRBJ2-7,.,TGTGCCTGGACACTAGCGGGAGATGCCTACGAGCAGTACTTC,CAWTLAGDAYEQYF
.,TRBV7-9,TRBJ1-2,.,TGTGCCAGCAGCTTACTTCAGGGGAAAGAAGCGTATGGCTACACCTTC,CASSLLQGKEAYGYTF
TRBD2,TRBV4-1,TRBJ2-1,.,TGCGCCAGCAGCCAAGGGCTAGCGGGGGGGCTTACCCTTTACAATGAGCAGTTCTTC,CASSQGLAGGLTLYNEQFF
.,TRBV3-1/TRBV3-2,TRBJ2-2,.,TGTGCCAGCAGCCAAGAGCCGGGGACCGGGGAGCTGTTTTTT,CASSQEPGTGELFF
.,TRBV5-6,TRBJ1-1,.,TGTGCCAGCAGCCCCGGTCTGAACACTGAAGCTTTCTTT,CASSPGLNTEAFF
TRBD2,TRBV27,TRBJ2-2,once,TGTGCCAGCAGTCTGATAGCGGGAAGGGGTCCCGGGGAGCTGTTTTTT,CASSLIAGRGPGELFF
.,TRBV19,TRBJ1-1,.,TGTGCCAGTAGTATAGGTGCAGGGGTGAACACTGAAGCTTTCTTT,CASSIGAGVNTEAFF
TRBD1,TRBV12-3/TRBV12-4,TRBJ1-3,.,TGTGCCAGCAGTTACACAGGGGATAGAAATTATTTT,CASSYTGDRNYF
.,TRBV14,TRBJ2-5,.,TGTGCCAGCAGCCCGAACCGAGGCCCCCTGTACCAAGAGACCCAGTACTTC,CASSPNRGPLYQETQYF
TRBD1,TRBV10-2,TRBJ1-4,.,TGCGCCAGCAGCGGACAGGGCGAAAAACTGTTTTTT,CASSGQGEKLFF